Sequencing of this T cell receptor beta chain was carried out in a study of T cell responses to AZD1222 COVID-19 vaccine (dated by TCRdb to about 2021). Looking at the study overall: A total of 233 trial participants underwent TCR sequencing, of whom some 210 received two doses of AZD1222 and around 26 received two doses of the MenACWY control vaccine. Enrollment into the trials was organized by age into subgroups of 18-55, 56-69 and 70-plus years, and those subgroups contained about 160, 30 and 59 TCR-sequenced participants, respectively.

The sample's time point label, decoded: about 28 days (+/-7) after the second vaccine dose. AZD1222 recipients whose second dose came at about 4 weeks and those whose second dose came at about 12 weeks were combined into one group, since spike-specific TCR depth and breadth did not differ between the two schedules. The vaccinee samples were drawn from two UK trials, COV001 and COV002, one of which was a single-blind randomized controlled phase 2/3 trial testing AZD1222 (ChAdOx1 nCoV-19) in healthy adults. For TCRbeta chain sequencing, PBMC samples were collected from trial participants at day 0 and at day 28 after the second dose. What the authors observed across the whole study: Because no day 14 peak-response samples were available, the repertoires could be characterized only after the peak T cell response. Conclusions about previously exposed vaccinees are limited, since just 6 or 7 AZD1222 recipients were seropositive for SARS-CoV-2 at baseline. The vaccine-associated CD4 TCRs covered the entire spike protein, and the dominant responses fell in regions 160-218 and 743-854. Participants were mostly white British and included more females than males, and it was suggested by the authors that clonal diversity may have been underestimated. Nearly half of unique spike-specific TCRs reportedly recognized epitopes outside regions mutated in the B.1.351 and B.1.1.7 variants. The 56-69-year group was small, and its depth increase did not reach significance, likely because of low power. After two AZD1222 doses, both the breadth and the depth of spike-specific TCRs were significantly higher than at day 0 and than in MenACWY recipients.

The CDR3 regions of human TCRbeta chains were analyzed by immunosequencing. Per the authors' processing: TCRs in the repertoires were compared against a reference library of SARS-CoV-2-specific TCRs that had been generated with the MIRA antigen-specificity platform. Breadth was defined as the fraction of unique TCRs that were SARS-CoV-2-associated, and depth was defined as the fraction of total T cells that were SARS-CoV-2-associated. Each spike-specific TCR was assigned to its reactive spike region and to a CD4 or CD8 class using the MIRA data. Log10-transformed breadth and depth values were compared by one-way ANOVA with Sidak's multiple comparisons tests. TCRdb retrieved this table from immuneACCESS and kept in-frame rearrangements only. Not all clones are present; in checked studies, unresolved V genes account for under half, and no reason is known for the remainder. That table supplies the V and J calls and clone size; D and trimming were determined from the DNA. This sample lists approximately 90,000 clones; 70% to 90% were detected once. Approximately 5% of the sample lies in the top ten.

From the cysteine up to the phenylalanine, the CDR3 has a length of 13 residues. Only the CDR3 part of the read is kept: 39 bases, read in frame from the first base. The germline ends are 5 bases apart after V is trimmed by 1 base and J by 1 base. The germline V gene yields SGHRS for CDR1 and YFSETQ for CDR2. Notes on this clone: Its antigen target is currently unknown. The sample holds no much larger clone one base away, and base qualities are not on file.

The V and J genes are TRBV5-1 and TRBJ1-1; the D gene cannot be named for sure. The TCR originated in an adult who received the AZD1222 COVID-19 vaccine. This sample comprised peripheral blood, obtained 28 days after the second AZD1222 dose. CDR3 region: CASSLKGNTEAFF. The DNA sequence is as follows: TGCGCCAGCAGCTTGAAGGGGAACACTGAAGCTTTCTTT.